This is a list of T cell receptor beta chains from one sample in a study of CD8+ T cells in alopecia areata. Measured with immunoSEQ multiplex PCR; TCRdb has only the in-frame clones, and not every one. The table records under 150,000 clones, roughly 82% of them present only once. Sequences were derived from CD8+ T cells sorted from blood, sampled at week 4, from a patient treated with tofacitinib. Receptor source: a human donor with alopecia areata. Each CDR3 is given with its conserved first and last residue. The order of the fields is V gene, J gene, CDR3 length, D gene, clone size, CDR3 DNA, CDR3 protein. The D gene is left open where the match is weak. Some rows have no size entry. The others give once, few or many, or a class for an expanded clone.

TRBV7-9	TRBJ2-1	14	NA	NA	TGTGCCAGCAGCCGGACAGTTGGTGGCAATGAGCAGTTCTTC	CASSRTVGGNEQFF
TRBV7-9	TRBJ1-2	12	NA	NA	TGTGCCAGCAGCTTAACAGGGTCTGGCTACACCTTC	CASSLTGSGYTF
TRBV6-5	TRBJ1-5	14	NA	NA	TGTGCCAGATCCACGGGAAGGGGCAATCAGCCCCAGCATTTT	CARSTGRGNQPQHF
TRBV13	TRBJ2-3	16	TRBD2	NA	TGTGCCAGCAGCCATAGCGGGGGGCATAGCACAGATACGCAGTATTTT	CASSHSGGHSTDTQYF
TRBV7-9	TRBJ2-5	14	TRBD1	NA	TGTGCCAGCAGGAAACAGGGGGAAGCAGAGACCCAGTACTTC	CASRKQGEAETQYF
TRBV6-6	TRBJ1-2	14	TRBD1	NA	TGTGCCAGCGGGGGGAAACAGGGGAACTATGGCTACACCTTC	CASGGKQGNYGYTF
TRBV9	TRBJ1-3	13	NA	NA	TGTGCCAGCAGCGTAGGGTCTGGAAACACCATATATTTT	CASSVGSGNTIYF
TRBV29-1	TRBJ2-7	11	NA	NA	TGCAGCGTTGTAAAGGACAACGGGCAGTACTTC	CSVVKDNGQYF
TRBV7-9	TRBJ2-5	16	NA	few	TGTGCCAGCAGCTTAGCGCGCCTAGCGACCCAAGAGACCCAGTACTTC	CASSLARLATQETQYF
TRBV6-5	TRBJ2-7	13	NA	NA	TGTGCCAGCAGTGCGACAGGCCCCTACGAGCAGTACTTC	CASSATGPYEQYF
TRBV5-6	TRBJ2-7	12	NA	NA	TGTGCCAGCAGACAGGGAAAATACGAGCAGTACTTC	CASRQGKYEQYF
TRBV23-1	TRBJ2-3	17	TRBD2	NA	TGCGCCAGCAGTCAGTGGGGGGAAGCGGGGAAGACAGATACGCAGTATTTT	CASSQWGEAGKTDTQYF
TRBV9	TRBJ2-1	14	NA	few	TGTGCCAGCAGCGCCCAGGGGAAATCGAATGAGCAGTTCTTC	CASSAQGKSNEQFF
TRBV5-1	TRBJ2-3	15	TRBD1	NA	TGCGCCAGCAGCTTGGAAACAGGGGATCGGGATACGCAGTATTTT	CASSLETGDRDTQYF
TRBV7-2	TRBJ2-1	12	NA	NA	TGTGCCAGCAGCTTAAGCGGTACCGAGCAGTTCTTC	CASSLSGTEQFF
TRBV29-1	TRBJ1-2	12	NA	NA	TGCAGCGTTGAGGACGATAACTATGGCTACACCTTC	CSVEDDNYGYTF
TRBV30	TRBJ2-7	12	NA	NA	TGTGCCTGGAGTGACGACAGGACCGAGCAGTACTTC	CAWSDDRTEQYF
TRBV27	TRBJ2-7	15	NA	few	TGTGCCAGCAGTTCGGCCGCAGGGGCATTTGGCGAGCAGTACTTC	CASSSAAGAFGEQYF
TRBV9	TRBJ1-6	15	TRBD1	NA	TGTGCCAGCAGCGTCGGGACAGCTTATAATTCACCCCTCCACTTT	CASSVGTAYNSPLHF
TRBV7-9	TRBJ2-3	15	NA	NA	TGTGCCAGCAGCTTAGTTACGGGGTCGAAGGATACGCAGTATTTT	CASSLVTGSKDTQYF
TRBV7-9	TRBJ2-3	13	NA	NA	TGTGCCAGCCCTAGTTTCGGCACAGATACGCAGTATTTT	CASPSFGTDTQYF
TRBV14	TRBJ2-3	13	NA	NA	TGTGCCAGCGGACGGACTAACACAGATACGCAGTATTTT	CASGRTNTDTQYF
TRBV6-5	TRBJ2-5	14	NA	NA	TGTGCCAGCAGTTACTCGAGAAGCTGGGAGACCCAGTACTTC	CASSYSRSWETQYF
TRBV29-1	TRBJ2-7	11	TRBD1	NA	TGCAGCGTGGGACAGGCCTTAGAACAGTACTTC	CSVGQALEQYF
TRBV6-5	TRBJ2-1	13	NA	NA	TGTGCCAGCAGACTCAGGGTCTACAATGAGCAGTTCTTC	CASRLRVYNEQFF
TRBV7-2	TRBJ2-5	15	TRBD2	once	TGTGCCAGCTCATACGGCGGGGGGCCCCAAGAGACCCAGTACTTC	CASSYGGGPQETQYF
TRBV15	TRBJ1-1	13	NA	NA	TGTGCCACCAGCACGGACCGGGGCACTGAAGCTTTCTTT	CATSTDRGTEAFF
TRBV13	TRBJ2-7	13	NA	NA	TGTGCCAGCAGCAAAAGGAGCTCCTACGAGCAGTACTTC	CASSKRSSYEQYF
TRBV2	TRBJ2-7	11	NA	NA	TGTGCCAGCAGCCCGGGGCGTGAGCAGTACTTC	CASSPGREQYF
TRBV10-3	TRBJ2-7	12	NA	few	TGTGCCATCAGTGAAGAACTGAGGGAGCAGTACTTC	CAISEELREQYF
TRBV2	TRBJ2-7	13	NA	NA	TGTGCCAGCATCGAAGGGTACGGGGACGAGCAGTACTTC	CASIEGYGDEQYF
TRBV7-9	TRBJ2-1	16	NA	NA	TGTGCCAGCAGGAGGGGGGCCCGGGAATTTAGAGATGAGCAGTTCTTC	CASRRGAREFRDEQFF
TRBV13	TRBJ1-1	12	NA	NA	TGTGCCAGCAGCTTACGAAGCACTGAAGCTTTCTTT	CASSLRSTEAFF
TRBV5-6	TRBJ2-5	13	NA	NA	TGTGCCAGCAGCTTGTCCTCCGGAGAGACCCAGTACTTC	CASSLSSGETQYF
TRBV18	TRBJ2-7	16	TRBD1	NA	TGTGCCAGCTCATCTGACAGGGGGCAAAGTACCTACGAGCAGTACTTC	CASSSDRGQSTYEQYF
TRBV7-9	TRBJ2-7	12	NA	NA	TGTGCCAGCAGCTCCGCAACACCCGAGCAGTACTTC	CASSSATPEQYF
TRBV23-1	TRBJ2-2	17	TRBD1	few	TGCGCCAGCAGTCAATCGGGGCAGGGGGCGAACACCGGGGAGCTGTTTTTT	CASSQSGQGANTGELFF
TRBV4-1	TRBJ2-7	14	NA	NA	TGCGCCAGCAGCCACCAGATGGGTGACCACGAGCAGTACTTC	CASSHQMGDHEQYF
TRBV29-1	TRBJ2-4	14	NA	NA	TGCAGCGTTATTCCTTTCATAGCCAAAAACATCCAGTACTTC	CSVIPFIAKNIQYF
TRBV9	TRBJ2-1	16	NA	NA	TGTGCCAGCAGCGTGGAGTGGGGGGCTCCCTACAATGAGCAGTTCTTC	CASSVEWGAPYNEQFF